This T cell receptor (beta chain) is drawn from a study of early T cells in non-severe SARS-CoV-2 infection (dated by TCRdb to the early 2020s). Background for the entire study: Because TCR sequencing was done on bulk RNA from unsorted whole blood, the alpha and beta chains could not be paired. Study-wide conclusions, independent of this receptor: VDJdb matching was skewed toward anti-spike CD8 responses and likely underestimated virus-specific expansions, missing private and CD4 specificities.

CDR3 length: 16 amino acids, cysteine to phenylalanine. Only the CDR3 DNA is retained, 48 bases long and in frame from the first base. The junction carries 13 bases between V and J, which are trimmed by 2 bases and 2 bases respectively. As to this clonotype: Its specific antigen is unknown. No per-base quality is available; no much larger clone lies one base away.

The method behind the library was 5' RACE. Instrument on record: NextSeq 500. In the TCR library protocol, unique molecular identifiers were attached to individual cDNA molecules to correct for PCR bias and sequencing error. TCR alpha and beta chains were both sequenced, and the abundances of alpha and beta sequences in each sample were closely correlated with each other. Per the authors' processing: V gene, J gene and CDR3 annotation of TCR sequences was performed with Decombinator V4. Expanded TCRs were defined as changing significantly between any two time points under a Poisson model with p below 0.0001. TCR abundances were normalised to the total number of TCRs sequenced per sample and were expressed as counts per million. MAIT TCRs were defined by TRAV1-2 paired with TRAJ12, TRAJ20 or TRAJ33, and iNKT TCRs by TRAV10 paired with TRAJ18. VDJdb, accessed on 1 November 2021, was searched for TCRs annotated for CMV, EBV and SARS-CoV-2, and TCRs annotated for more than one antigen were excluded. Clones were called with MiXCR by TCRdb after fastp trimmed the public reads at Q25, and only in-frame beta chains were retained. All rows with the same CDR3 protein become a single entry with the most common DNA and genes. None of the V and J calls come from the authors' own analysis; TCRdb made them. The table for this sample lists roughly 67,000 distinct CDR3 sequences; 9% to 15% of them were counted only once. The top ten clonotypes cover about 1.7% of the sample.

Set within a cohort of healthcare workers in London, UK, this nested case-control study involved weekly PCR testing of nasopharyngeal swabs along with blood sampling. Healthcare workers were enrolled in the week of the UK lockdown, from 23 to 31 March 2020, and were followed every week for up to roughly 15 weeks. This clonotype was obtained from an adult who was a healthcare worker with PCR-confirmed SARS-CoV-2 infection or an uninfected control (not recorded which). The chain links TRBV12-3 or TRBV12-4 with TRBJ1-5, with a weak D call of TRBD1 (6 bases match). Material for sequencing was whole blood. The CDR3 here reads CASSLSGGAGNQPQHF. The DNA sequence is TGTGCCAGCAGTTTATCGGGGGGCGCGGGCAATCAGCCCCAGCATTTT.